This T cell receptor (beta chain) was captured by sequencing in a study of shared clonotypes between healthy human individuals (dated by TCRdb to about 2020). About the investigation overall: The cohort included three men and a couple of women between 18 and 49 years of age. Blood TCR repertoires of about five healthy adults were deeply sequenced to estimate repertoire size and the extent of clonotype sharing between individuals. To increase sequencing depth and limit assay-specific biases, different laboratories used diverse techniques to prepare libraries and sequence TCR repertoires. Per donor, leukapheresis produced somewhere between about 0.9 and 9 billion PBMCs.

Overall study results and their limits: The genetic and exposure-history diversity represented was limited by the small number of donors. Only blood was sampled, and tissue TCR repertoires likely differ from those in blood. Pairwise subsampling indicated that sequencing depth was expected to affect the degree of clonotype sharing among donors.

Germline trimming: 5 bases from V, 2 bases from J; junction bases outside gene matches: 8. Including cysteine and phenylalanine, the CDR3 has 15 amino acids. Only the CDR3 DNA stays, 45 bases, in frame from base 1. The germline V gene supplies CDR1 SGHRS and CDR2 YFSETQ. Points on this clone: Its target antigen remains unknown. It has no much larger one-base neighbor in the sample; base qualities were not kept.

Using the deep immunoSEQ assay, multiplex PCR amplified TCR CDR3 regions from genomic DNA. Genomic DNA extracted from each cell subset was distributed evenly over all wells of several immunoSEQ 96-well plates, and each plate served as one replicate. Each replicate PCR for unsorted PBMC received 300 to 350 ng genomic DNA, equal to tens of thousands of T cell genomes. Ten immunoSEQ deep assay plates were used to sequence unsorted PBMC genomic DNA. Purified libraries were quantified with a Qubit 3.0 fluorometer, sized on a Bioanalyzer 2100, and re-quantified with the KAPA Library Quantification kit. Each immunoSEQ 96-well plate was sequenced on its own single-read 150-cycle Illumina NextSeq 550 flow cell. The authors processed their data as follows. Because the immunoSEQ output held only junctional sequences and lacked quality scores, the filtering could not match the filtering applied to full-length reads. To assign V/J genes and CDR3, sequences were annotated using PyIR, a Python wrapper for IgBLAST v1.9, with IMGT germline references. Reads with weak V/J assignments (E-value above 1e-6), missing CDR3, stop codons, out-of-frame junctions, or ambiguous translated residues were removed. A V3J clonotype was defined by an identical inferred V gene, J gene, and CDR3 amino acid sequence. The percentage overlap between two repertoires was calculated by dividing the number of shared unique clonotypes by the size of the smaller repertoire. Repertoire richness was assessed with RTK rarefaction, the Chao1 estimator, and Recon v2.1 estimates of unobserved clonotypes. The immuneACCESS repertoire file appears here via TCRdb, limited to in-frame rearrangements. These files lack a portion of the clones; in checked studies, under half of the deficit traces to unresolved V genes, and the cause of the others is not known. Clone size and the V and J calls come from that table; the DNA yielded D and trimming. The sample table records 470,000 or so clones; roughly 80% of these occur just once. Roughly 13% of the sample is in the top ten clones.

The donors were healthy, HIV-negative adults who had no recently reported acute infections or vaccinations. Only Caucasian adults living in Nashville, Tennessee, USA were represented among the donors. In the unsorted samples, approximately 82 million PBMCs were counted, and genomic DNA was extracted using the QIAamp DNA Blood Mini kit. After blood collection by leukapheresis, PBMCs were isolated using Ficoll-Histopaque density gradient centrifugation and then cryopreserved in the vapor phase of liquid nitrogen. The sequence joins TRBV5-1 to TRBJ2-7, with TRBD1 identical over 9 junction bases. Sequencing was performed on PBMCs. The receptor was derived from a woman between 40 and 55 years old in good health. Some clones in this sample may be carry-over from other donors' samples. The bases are TGCGCCAGCAGTCGGGACAGGGAAGTCACCTACGAGCAGTACTTC. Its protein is CASSRDREVTYEQYF.